Below, 26 T cell receptor beta chains from the same sample are listed, as sequenced in a study of OX40 agonist ivuxolimab in advanced cancers. Sequenced by immunoSEQ multiplex PCR; TCRdb stores in-frame clones only, minus some. The table includes fewer than 25,000 clones, approximately 86% detected once. This specimen consisted of CD4+ or CD8+ T cells sorted from blood, obtained in a trial of the OX40 agonist ivuxolimab. The receptors shown here come from an adult with an advanced solid tumor such as melanoma, head and neck, liver or kidney cancer.

The genes are TRBV6-5 and TRBJ1-2, with D possibly being TRBD1 (6 bases). Germline values: CDR1 MNHEY, CDR2 SVGAGI. This CDR3 spans 15 amino acids. Trimming shortened V by 5 bases and J by 4 bases, and 17 bases separated the two germline ends. The CDR3 region is CASSGVQGLAYGYTF. CDR3 sequence (DNA): TGTGCCAGCAGTGGGGTACAGGGACTTGCCTATGGCTACACCTTC.

The chain links TRBV5-1 to TRBJ2-7; D perhaps matches TRBD1 (6 bases). From germline, CDR1 is SGHRS and CDR2 YFSETQ. The V end was cut by 6 bases, the J end by 2 bases, with 12 bases between. The CDR3 extends over 13 amino acids. The CDR3 nucleotides read TGCGCCAGCAACCCTACAGGGACCTACGAGCAGTACTTC. It encodes CASNPTGTYEQYF.

This clone was observed a handful of times. The CDR3 DNA reads as TGTGCCAGCAGCGTAGACGAGCGGACTCTATCCTACAATGAGCAGTTCTTC. Amino acids: CASSVDERTLSYNEQFF. This rearrangement joins TRBV9 to TRBJ2-1; a weak D match, TRBD2 (5 bases). The CDR3 covers 17 residues. Germline lookup yields CDR1 SGDLS and CDR2 YYNGEE. V was trimmed by 0 bases and J by 1 base, leaving 14 bases between them.

The count of this clone is one. The rearrangement uses TRBV30 and TRBJ2-7, with D possibly TRBD1 on 5 matching bases. The CDR3 totals 14 residues. Germline V gives CDR1 GTSNPN, CDR2 SVGIG (reference sequence). The germline V and J ends were trimmed by 2 bases and 4 bases, with 15 bases remaining between them. The CDR3 DNA reads TGTGCCTGGAGTCCTAGGACATCGATTTACGAGCAGTACTTC. This gives the protein CAWSPRTSIYEQYF.

V usage is TRBV28 and J usage is TRBJ2-2, with a weak D call TRBD2 (6 bases). V was cut by 5 bases and J by 1 base, with 20 bases left in between. The CDR3 contains 18 residues. Per the germline V gene, CDR1 is MDHEN and CDR2 is SYDVKM. DNA for the CDR3: TGTGCCAGCAGTCTACTGGCCGGAGGGTGGGGGAACACCGGGGAGCTGTTTTTT. This gives the protein CASSLLAGGWGNTGELFF.

This clone was seen a few times. V gene TRBV6-4 combines with J gene TRBJ2-3; 10 bases line up with TRBD2. CDR1 MRHNA and CDR2 SNTAGT come from the germline V gene. The CDR3 totals 15 residues. The junction had 5 bases not matched to a gene; V was cut back by 6 bases and J by 2 bases. The CDR3 spells CASSNLAGATDTQYF. CDR3 DNA: TGTGCCAGCAGCAATCTAGCGGGAGCCACAGATACGCAGTATTTT.

The V call is TRBV28, the J call TRBJ2-5; 7 bases match TRBD1. The J call could be wrong; TRBJ2-7 is a better fit for the DNA end. There are 14 residues in the CDR3. Germline lookup yields CDR1 MDHEN and CDR2 SYDVKM. CDR3 loop: CASSFWGTAYEQYF. The DNA of the CDR3 is TGTGCCAGCAGTTTCTGGGGGACAGCCTACGAGCAGTACTTC.

The chain has TRBV7-3 and TRBJ1-5; 7 nucleotides agree with TRBD1. CDR1 SGHTA and CDR2 FQGTGA come from the germline V gene. V was clipped by 4 bases and J by 3 bases; unmatched bases: 3. CDR3 size: 14 residues. The CDR3 sequence is CASSWEGANQPQHF. CDR3 nucleotide sequence: TGTGCCAGCAGCTGGGAGGGGGCCAATCAGCCCCAGCATTTT.

The chain combines TRBV11-3 with TRBJ2-1; D may correspond to TRBD1 or TRBD2 (5 bases each). Germline CDR1 SGHNT, CDR2 YENEEA. V lost 5 bases to trimming and J lost 6 bases, with 14 bases between them. The CDR3 is made up of 14 amino acids. CDR3: CASSPSGLGNEQFF. CDR3 bases: TGTGCCAGCAGCCCATCGGGGCTTGGCAATGAGCAGTTCTTC.

The chain is built from TRBV27 and TRBJ2-1; the D gene is possibly TRBD2 (6 bases). The germline V and J ends were trimmed by 6 bases and 1 base, with 19 bases remaining between them. The CDR3 is 17 residues long. Germline CDR1 is MNHEY and CDR2 is SMNVEV (reference sequence). CDR3 sequence reads: CASRPPRTISSYNEQFF. In DNA form, the CDR3 reads TGTGCCAGCAGACCCCCCAGGACTATCAGTTCCTACAATGAGCAGTTCTTC.

V usage is TRBV7-8 and J usage is TRBJ2-7, with a tentative D call TRBD2 (5 bases). The CDR3 runs 15 residues. Germline-derived CDR1 and CDR2 are SGHVS and FQNEAQ. Trimming took off 0 bases at V and 5 bases at J, with 14 bases between the two ends. CDR3 in amino acids: CASSLAGLLVDEQYF. The CDR3 coding sequence is TGTGCCAGCAGCTTAGCCGGACTCCTGGTCGACGAGCAGTACTTC.

The gene calls are TRBV27 and TRBJ2-2; D is possibly TRBD1 (6 bases). The CDR3 loop spans 16 amino acids. The germline V gene has CDR1 MNHEY and CDR2 SMNVEV (reference sequence). V lost 7 bases and J 1 base, leaving 16 bases between the germline ends. The CDR3 region is CASTLHWTENTGELFF. The CDR3 DNA is TGTGCCAGCACGCTACACTGGACAGAGAACACCGGGGAGCTGTTTTTT.

The J gene is TRBJ1-1, the V gene TRBV30; TRBD1 might be the D (5 bases). Germline CDR1 and CDR2: GTSNPN and SVGIG (reference sequence). Trimming took 7 bases from V and 3 from J, leaving 15 bases between them. The length of the CDR3 is 13 residues. The CDR3, as DNA: TGTGCCTCTCCAGGGATGGGGGACACTGAAGCTTTCTTT. Amino acids: CASPGMGDTEAFF.

The V call is TRBV28, the J call TRBJ1-1; tentatively, D is TRBD1 (5 bases). CDR3 length: 13 amino acids. Trimming removed 7 bases from V and 1 base from J, with 10 bases in between. CDR1 MDHEN and CDR2 SYDVKM come from the germline V gene. The CDR3 DNA follows: TGTGCCAGCACATTTCAGGGGAACACTGAAGCTTTCTTT. This sequence encodes CASTFQGNTEAFF.

The V gene is TRBV6-5, the J gene TRBJ2-1; 13 bases are a match to TRBD2. The CDR3 consists of 15 residues. Unmatched junction bases numbered 9, after V lost 6 bases and J lost 10 bases. Germline CDR1 and CDR2: MNHEY and SVGAGI. CDR3 residues: CASSPTSGRSAEQFF. The CDR3 DNA sequence: TGTGCCAGCAGCCCGACTAGCGGGAGGTCGGCAGAGCAGTTCTTC.

The chain combines TRBV19 with TRBJ2-7, with D possibly matching TRBD2 (5 bases). The germline CDR1 and CDR2 sequences are LNHDA and SQIVND (reference sequence). There are 12 residues in the CDR3. V dropped 1 base and J dropped 6 bases, with 7 bases sitting between them. For the CDR3, the DNA is TGTGCCAGTAGTATAGGAGGGCGCGAGCAGTACTTC. Amino acids: CASSIGGREQYF.

The chain employs TRBV7-9 and TRBJ2-1; no definite D call. The germline V gene encodes CDR1 SEHNR and CDR2 FQNEAQ (reference sequence). CDR3 length: 13 residues. V lost 5 bases and J 7 bases, leaving 12 bases between the germline ends. Here the CDR3 reads CASSPPIVNEQFF. In DNA, the CDR3 is TGTGCCAGCAGCCCCCCCATTGTAAATGAGCAGTTCTTC.

This clone has only one observation. The chain combines TRBV5-4 with TRBJ2-7; 12 bases map to TRBD2. CDR3 length equals 13 residues. Losses at the gene ends were 4 bases for V and 7 bases for J; bases not matched to a gene: 3. Germline values: CDR1 SGHNT, CDR2 YYREEE (reference sequence). The CDR3 region is CASSTSGRREQYF. The CDR3 bases are TGTGCCAGCAGCACTAGCGGGAGGAGGGAGCAGTACTTC.

This chain uses TRBV4-1 with TRBJ2-4, with 8 bases that match TRBD1. This CDR3 has 17 amino acids. V lost 3 bases and J lost 3; bases outside the gene matches: 10. Per germline, CDR1 MGHRA and CDR2 YSYEKL. The CDR3 coding sequence is TGCGCCAGCAGCCAGAAAGACAGGGGATGGGGCAAAAACATTCAGTACTTC. This encodes CASSQKDRGWGKNIQYF.

The chain employs TRBV7-9 and TRBJ2-7, with unresolved D. V dropped 5 bases and J dropped 3 bases, with 5 bases sitting between them. The CDR3 is 11 residues long. Germline CDR1 SEHNR, CDR2 FQNEAQ (reference sequence). In nucleotides, the CDR3 is TGTGCCAGCAGCCCCCTCTACGAGCAGTACTTC. Residues: CASSPLYEQYF.

The gene calls are TRBV13 and TRBJ1-5; TRBD1 matches 8 bases. CDR1 is PRHDT and CDR2 is FYEKMQ in the germline V gene (reference sequence). V shed 5 bases and J 4 bases; nucleotides not matched to a gene: 7. The CDR3 runs to 15 residues. The CDR3 is CASSHGQGSNQPQHF. The CDR3 DNA is TGTGCCAGCAGCCACGGACAGGGCTCAAATCAGCCCCAGCATTTT.

V and J are TRBV5-4 and TRBJ2-7; 7 bases are a match to TRBD2. This CDR3 contains 15 residues. Trimming took 0 bases from V and 1 from J; bases not matched to a gene: 4. Germline loops: CDR1 SGHNT, CDR2 YYREEE (reference sequence). As DNA, the CDR3 is TGTGCCAGCAGCTTGGGGGGGGGAGGGTCCTACGAGCAGTACTTC. It codes for CASSLGGGGSYEQYF.

The V and J genes are TRBV5-1 and TRBJ2-1; 7 bases fit TRBD2. V shed 0 bases and J 3 bases; nucleotides not matched to a gene: 3. The CDR3 loop spans 15 amino acids. From germline, CDR1 is SGHRS and CDR2 YFSETQ. This CDR3 reads CASSLGGGSYNEQFF. The CDR3 DNA follows: TGCGCCAGCAGCTTGGGGGGCGGGAGCTACAATGAGCAGTTCTTC.

This clone is a singleton in its sample. The gene calls are TRBV4-1 and TRBJ2-1; D uncertain. This CDR3 contains 17 residues. The V gene lost 0 bases and the J gene lost 2 bases, with 14 bases spanning the gap. Germline values: CDR1 MGHRA, CDR2 YSYEKL. CDR3 in amino acids: CASSQDLEVRPYNEQFF. CDR3 nucleotides: TGCGCCAGCAGCCAAGATCTTGAAGTTCGTCCCTACAATGAGCAGTTCTTC.

The rearrangement joins TRBV19 to TRBJ2-3; 7 bases match TRBD2. The CDR3 sequence is 15 residues long. Losses at the gene ends were 4 bases for V and 2 bases for J; bases not matched to a gene: 6. Germline values: CDR1 LNHDA, CDR2 SQIVND (reference sequence). The CDR3 nucleotides read TGTGCCAGTAGTAGAGCGGGGTCCTCCACAGATACGCAGTATTTT. Amino acid sequence: CASSRAGSSTDTQYF. Full variable domain (rest looked up from reference TRBV19 and TRBJ2-3): DGGITQSPKYLFRKEGQNVTLSCEQNLNHDAMYWYRQDPGQGLRLIYYSQIVNDFQKGDIAEGYSVSREKKESFPLTVTSAQKNPTAFYLCASSRAGSSTDTQYFGPGTRLTVL.

The chain links TRBV29-1 to TRBJ2-1, with D possibly TRBD2 on 6 matching bases. V was trimmed by 5 bases and J by 3 bases, leaving 20 bases between them. The V gene's germline CDR1 is SQVTM and CDR2 ANQGSEA. The CDR3 consists of 16 residues. In DNA, the CDR3 is TGCAGCGTTAGAGGGACTCCGGGACGCAGCTACAATGAGCAGTTCTTC. This codes for CSVRGTPGRSYNEQFF.